The clone carrying this T cell receptor beta chain was detected a few times. Its antigen is not identified. The table came from immunoSEQ multiplex PCR; TCRdb's copy has only in-frame clones and leaves some out. The profile shows 100,000 to 150,000 clones, around four fifths of them singletons. These data come from a study of a mutant IDH1 vaccine in newly diagnosed glioma. Turning to the study itself: In some groups vaccination began 4-6 weeks post-radiotherapy; others received it with temozolomide. Treated patients had a mean age of 40.4 years and a sex split that was approximately 62% male and roughly 40% female.

Time point meaning: week 11, during vaccination. One vaccine dose held 300 ug of mutant IDH1 20-mer peptide and came with topical imiquimod. Here the sequenced sample was PBMCs, taken from a glioma patient whose treatment included an IDH1 peptide vaccine. This sequence originates from a man aged 40-49 years with glioma.

The DNA of the CDR3 is TGTGCCAGCAGCTCTTTTACGTATGCAGCTTTCTTT. Translation gives CASSSFTYAAFF. This chain links TRBV7-9 with TRBJ1-1; D is unclear. Trimming cost V 4 bases and J 10 bases, with 13 bases left between them. The CDR3 sequence is 12 residues long. The V gene's germline CDR1 is SEHNR and CDR2 FQNEAQ (reference sequence).